This T cell receptor (beta chain) was sequenced during a study of shared clonotypes between healthy human individuals. V was clipped by 1 base and J by 5 bases, with 8 bases between them. Germline V gene lookup returns CDR1 MNHNS and CDR2 SASEGT. The CDR3 length is 13 residues. Researchers ran the assay at a deep level. TCRdb's copy holds only in-frame clones and misses some; the assay was immunoSEQ multiplex PCR. The sample has some 1 million clones, about 70% seen once; the top ten hold about 1.5%. The donor population consisted of healthy HIV-negative adults with no recent acute infections or vaccinations. Each donor was a Caucasian adult residing in Nashville, Tennessee.

The TCR comes from a man aged 18 to 30 in good health. The chain is built from TRBV6-1 and TRBJ2-5; D is uncertain. The sequenced sample was memory CD4+ T cells sorted from blood. Subset: CD45RA-negative fraction. The chain's CDR3 is CASSEVSAETQYF. CDR3 DNA sequence: TGTGCCAGCAGTGAAGTCAGCGCCGAGACCCAGTACTTC.